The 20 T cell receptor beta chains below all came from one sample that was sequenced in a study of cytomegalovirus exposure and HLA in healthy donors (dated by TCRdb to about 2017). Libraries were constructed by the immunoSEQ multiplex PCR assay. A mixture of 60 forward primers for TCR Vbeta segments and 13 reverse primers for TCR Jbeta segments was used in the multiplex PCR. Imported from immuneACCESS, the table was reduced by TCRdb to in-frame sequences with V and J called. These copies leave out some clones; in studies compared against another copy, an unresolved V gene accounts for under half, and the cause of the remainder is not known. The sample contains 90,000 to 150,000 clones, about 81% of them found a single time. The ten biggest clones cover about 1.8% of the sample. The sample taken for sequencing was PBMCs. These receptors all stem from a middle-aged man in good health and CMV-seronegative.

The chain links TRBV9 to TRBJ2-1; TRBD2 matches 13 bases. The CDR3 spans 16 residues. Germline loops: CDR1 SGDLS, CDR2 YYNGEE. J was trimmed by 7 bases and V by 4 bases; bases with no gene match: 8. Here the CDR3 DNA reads TGTGCCAGCAGCCGCGGACTAGCGGGAGCGGATAATGAGCAGTTCTTC. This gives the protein CASSRGLAGADNEQFF.

CDR3 in amino acids: CASSPGLAGAPAGELFF. CDR3 nucleotide sequence: TGTGCCAGCAGCCCAGGACTAGCGGGAGCCCCCGCCGGGGAGCTGTTTTTT. The chain combines TRBV7-3 with TRBJ2-2, with 13 bases fitting TRBD2. V dropped 5 bases and J dropped 6; count of bases not matched to a gene: 9. Germline V CDR1 and CDR2: SGHTA, FQGTGA. The CDR3 sequence is 17 residues long.

The CDR3 spells CASSDQDRGETQYF. The DNA of the CDR3 is TGTGCCAGTAGCGACCAGGACAGGGGTGAGACCCAGTACTTC. The chain is built from TRBV19 and TRBJ2-5; the match to TRBD1 covers 9 bases. CDR1 is LNHDA, CDR2 SQIVND, per germline (reference sequence). Trimming removed 6 bases from V and 5 bases from J; junction bases left unmatched: 7. The CDR3 sequence is 14 residues long.

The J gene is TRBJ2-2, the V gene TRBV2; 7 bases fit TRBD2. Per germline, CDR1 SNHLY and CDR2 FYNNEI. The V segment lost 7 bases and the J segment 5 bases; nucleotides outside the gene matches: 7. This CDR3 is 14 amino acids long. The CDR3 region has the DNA TGTGCCAGCACTAGCGGCAGCAGAACCGGGGAGCTGTTTTTT. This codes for CASTSGSRTGELFF.

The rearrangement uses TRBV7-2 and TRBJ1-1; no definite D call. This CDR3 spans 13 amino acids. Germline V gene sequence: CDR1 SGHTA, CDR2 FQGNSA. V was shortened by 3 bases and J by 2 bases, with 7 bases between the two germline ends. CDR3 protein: CASSFEHNTEAFF. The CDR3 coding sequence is TGTGCCAGCAGCTTTGAGCACAACACTGAAGCTTTCTTT. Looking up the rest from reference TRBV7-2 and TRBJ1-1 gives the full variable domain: GAGVSQSPSNKVTEKGKDVELRCDPISGHTALYWYRQSLGQGLEFLIYFQGNSAPDKSGLPSDRFSAERTGGSVSTLTIQRTQQEDSAVYLCASSFEHNTEAFFGQGTRLTVV.

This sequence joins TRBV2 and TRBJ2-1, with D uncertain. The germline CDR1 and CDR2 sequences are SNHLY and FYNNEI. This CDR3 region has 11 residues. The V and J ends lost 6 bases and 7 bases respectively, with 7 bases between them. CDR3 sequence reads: CASREQNEQFF. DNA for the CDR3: TGTGCCAGCAGGGAGCAAAATGAGCAGTTCTTC.

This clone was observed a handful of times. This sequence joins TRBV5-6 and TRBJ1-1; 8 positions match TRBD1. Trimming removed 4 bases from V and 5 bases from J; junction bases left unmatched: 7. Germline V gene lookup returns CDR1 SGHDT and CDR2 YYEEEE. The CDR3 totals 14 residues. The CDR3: CASSRTGRNTEAFF. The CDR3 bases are TGTGCCAGCAGCAGGACAGGGCGGAATACTGAAGCTTTCTTT.

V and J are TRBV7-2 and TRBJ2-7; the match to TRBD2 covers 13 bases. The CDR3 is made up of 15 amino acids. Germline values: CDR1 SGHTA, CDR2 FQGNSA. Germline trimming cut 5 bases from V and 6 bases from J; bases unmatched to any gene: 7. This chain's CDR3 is CASSHRTSGSGEQYF. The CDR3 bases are TGTGCCAGCAGCCATAGGACTAGCGGGAGCGGCGAGCAGTACTTC.

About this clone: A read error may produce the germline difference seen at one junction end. The CDR3 spells CASSPQNVITSVSF. The DNA for the CDR3 is TGTGCCAGCAGTCCCCAGAATGTTATAACTAGCGTGAGCTTC. The gene calls are TRBV6-6 and TRBJ2-7, with 7 positions matching TRBD2. From germline, CDR1 is MNHNY and CDR2 SVGAGI (reference sequence). The CDR3 extends over 14 amino acids.

The CDR3 protein is CAWSIAGSYGYTF. In DNA, the CDR3 is TGTGCCTGGAGTATCGCCGGGAGCTATGGCTACACCTTC. The chain has TRBV30 and TRBJ1-2; no clear D. The CDR3 totals 13 residues. CDR1 GTSNPN and CDR2 SVGIG come from the germline V gene (reference sequence). V was pared by 2 bases and J by 4 bases, with 11 bases between.

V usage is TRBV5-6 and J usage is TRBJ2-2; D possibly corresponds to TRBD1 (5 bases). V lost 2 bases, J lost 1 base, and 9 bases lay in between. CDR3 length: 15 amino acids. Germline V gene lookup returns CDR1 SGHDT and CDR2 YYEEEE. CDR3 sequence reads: CASSFVTGNTGELFF. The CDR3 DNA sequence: TGTGCCAGCAGCTTCGTTACAGGGAACACCGGGGAGCTGTTTTTT.

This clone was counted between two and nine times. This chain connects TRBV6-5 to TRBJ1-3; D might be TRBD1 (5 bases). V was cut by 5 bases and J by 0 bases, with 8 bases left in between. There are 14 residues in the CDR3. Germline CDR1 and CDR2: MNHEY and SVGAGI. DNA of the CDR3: TGTGCCAGCAGTCCGACAGTCTCTGGAAACACCATATATTTT. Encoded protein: CASSPTVSGNTIYF.

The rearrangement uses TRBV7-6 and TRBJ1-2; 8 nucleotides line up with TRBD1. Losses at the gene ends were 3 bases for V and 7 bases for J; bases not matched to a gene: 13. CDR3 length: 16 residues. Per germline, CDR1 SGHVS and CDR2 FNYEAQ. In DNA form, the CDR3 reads TGTGCCAGCAGCTTGGGAACGCAGGGGGCCGGGTTTGGCTACACCTTC. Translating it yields CASSLGTQGAGFGYTF. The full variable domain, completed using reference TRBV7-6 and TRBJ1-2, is GAGVSQSPRYKVTKRGQDVALRCDPISGHVSLYWYRQALGQGPEFLTYFNYEAQQDKSGLPNDRFSAERPEGSISTLTIQRTEQRDSAMYRCASSLGTQGAGFGYTFGSGTRLTVV.

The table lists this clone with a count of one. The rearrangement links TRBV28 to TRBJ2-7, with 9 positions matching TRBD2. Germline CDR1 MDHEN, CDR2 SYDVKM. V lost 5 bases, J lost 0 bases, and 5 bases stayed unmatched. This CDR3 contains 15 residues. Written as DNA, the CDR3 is TGTGCCAGCAGTAGAAGTAGCGGGAGCTCCTACGAGCAGTACTTC. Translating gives CASSRSSGSSYEQYF.

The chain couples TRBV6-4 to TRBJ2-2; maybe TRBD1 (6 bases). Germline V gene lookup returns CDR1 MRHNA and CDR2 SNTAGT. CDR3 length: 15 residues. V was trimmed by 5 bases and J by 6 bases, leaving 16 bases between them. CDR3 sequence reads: CASSQSHRESGELFF. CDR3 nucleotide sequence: TGTGCCAGCAGTCAAAGCCACAGGGAATCCGGGGAGCTGTTTTTT.

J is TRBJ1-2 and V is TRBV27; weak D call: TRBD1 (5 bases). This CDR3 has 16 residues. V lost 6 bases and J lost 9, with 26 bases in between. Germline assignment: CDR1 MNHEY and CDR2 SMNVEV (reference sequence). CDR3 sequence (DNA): TGTGCCAGCAGAATAACTCGGGACGGGACTGCGGGAAGCTACACCTTC. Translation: CASRITRDGTAGSYTF.

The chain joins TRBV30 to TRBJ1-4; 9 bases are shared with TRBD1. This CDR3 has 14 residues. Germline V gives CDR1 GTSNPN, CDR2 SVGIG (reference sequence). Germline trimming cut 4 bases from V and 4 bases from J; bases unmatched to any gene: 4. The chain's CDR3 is CAWTVDRGNEKLFF. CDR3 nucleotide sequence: TGTGCCTGGACCGTGGACAGGGGTAATGAAAAACTGTTTTTT. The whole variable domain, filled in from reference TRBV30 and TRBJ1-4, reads SQTIHQWPATLVQPVGSPLSLECTVEGTSNPNLYWYRQAAGRGLQLLFYSVGIGQISSEVPQNLSASRPQDRQFILSSKKLLLSDSGFYLCAWTVDRGNEKLFFGSGTQLSVL.

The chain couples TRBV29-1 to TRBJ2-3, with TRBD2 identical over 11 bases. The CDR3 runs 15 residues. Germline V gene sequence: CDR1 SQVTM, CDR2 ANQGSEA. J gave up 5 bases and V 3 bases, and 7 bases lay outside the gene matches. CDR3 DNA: TGCAGCGTTGAGAATAGCGGGAGGGCTCAAGATACGCAGTATTTT. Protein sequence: CSVENSGRAQDTQYF.

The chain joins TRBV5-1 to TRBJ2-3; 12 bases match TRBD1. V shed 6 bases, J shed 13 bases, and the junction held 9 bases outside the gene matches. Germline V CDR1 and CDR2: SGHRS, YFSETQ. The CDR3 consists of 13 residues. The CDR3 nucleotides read TGCGCCAGCACAGCTTCTGGGACAGGGGGCAAGTATTTT. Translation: CASTASGTGGKYF.

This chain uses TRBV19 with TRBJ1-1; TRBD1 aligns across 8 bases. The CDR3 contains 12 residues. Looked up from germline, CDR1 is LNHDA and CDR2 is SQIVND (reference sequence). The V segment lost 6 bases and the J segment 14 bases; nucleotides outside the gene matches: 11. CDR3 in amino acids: CASRTQGVPSFF. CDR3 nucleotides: TGTGCCAGTAGAACACAGGGGGTCCCTTCGTTCTTT.